This paragraph reports one T cell receptor (beta chain). Its antigen is unidentified. This sample is drawn from a study of T cells after posttransplantation cyclophosphamide. Notes on the study in general: Skin or GI-infiltrating T cells shared few TRB sequences with blood. TRB clonality was highly associated with recipient CMV seropositivity and reactivation. Donor CD8+ memory clones often dominated recipient blood repertoires at later times.

Data came from immunoSEQ multiplex PCR; TCRdb stores just in-frame clones and leaves some out. Recorded here are 40,000 to 45,000 clones, none singletons. This clonotype originated in a man aged 35-49 years in good health, CMV-negative, and a related stem cell transplant donor. Specimen: PBMCs.

This CDR3 reads CASSLAGQVNNEQFF. The DNA of the CDR3 is TGTGCCAGCAGCTTAGCGGGACAGGTTAACAATGAGCAGTTCTTC. V gene TRBV7-2 combines with J gene TRBJ2-1, with 8 bases matching TRBD1. Germline V gene sequence: CDR1 SGHTA, CDR2 FQGNSA. The CDR3 covers 15 residues. The ends lost 0 bases at V and 5 bases at J; junction bases unmatched: 3.